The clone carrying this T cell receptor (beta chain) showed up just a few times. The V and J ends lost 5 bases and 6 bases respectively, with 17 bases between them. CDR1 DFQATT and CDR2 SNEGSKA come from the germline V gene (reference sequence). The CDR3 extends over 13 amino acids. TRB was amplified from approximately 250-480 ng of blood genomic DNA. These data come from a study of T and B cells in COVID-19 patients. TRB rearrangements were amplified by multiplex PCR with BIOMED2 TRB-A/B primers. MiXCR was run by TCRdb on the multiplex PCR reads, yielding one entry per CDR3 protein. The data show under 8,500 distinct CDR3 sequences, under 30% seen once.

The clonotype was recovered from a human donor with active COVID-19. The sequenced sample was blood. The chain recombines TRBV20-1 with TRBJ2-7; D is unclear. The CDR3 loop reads CSAPWSPIAEQYF. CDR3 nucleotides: TGCAGTGCTCCTTGGAGCCCTATCGCCGAGCAGTACTTC.